This T cell receptor (beta chain) was captured by sequencing in a study of CD8+ T cells in alopecia areata. Overall study context: Tofacitinib therapy took 6 to 18 months; 6 months off drug came after. The share of scalp area affected provided the severity score for treated patients. General study findings and limits: Within the top 100, expanded CD8+ clones significantly decreased with tofacitinib, as did scalp clonality. The study found that many expanded lesional clones persisted in scalp and blood during tofacitinib.

This CDR3 contains 13 residues. Germline V gives CDR1 LGHNA, CDR2 YSLEER. V was cut by 0 bases and J by 4 bases, with 6 bases left in between. The sequencing template was cDNA reverse transcribed from extracted RNA. TCRdb's table, derived via immunoSEQ multiplex PCR, lists solely in-frame clones and lacks some. The data contain around 120,000 clones, 50% to 75% of them singletons. Turning to this clone: What it recognizes is unknown.

Treatment of the sample: oral pan-JAK inhibitor, 5-10 mg twice daily. J is TRBJ1-1 and V is TRBV4-3; D gene uncertain. The receptor was isolated from a human donor with alopecia areata. The sequencing here drew on CD8+ T cells sorted from blood, taken at week 4, from a patient treated with tofacitinib. The CDR3 loop reads CASSQDKSTEAFF. CDR3 DNA sequence: TGCGCCAGCAGCCAAGATAAGAGCACTGAAGCTTTCTTT.